The present entry profiles one T cell receptor beta chain with its context. There were healthy Caucasian individuals from Russia, aged roughly 6 to 95, serving as donors. The sample comes from a study of blood T cells in healthy people across ages. V gave up 3 bases and J gave up 11 bases, with 15 bases separating them. CDR1 and CDR2 from the germline V gene are SQVTM and ANQGSEA. The CDR3 is 12 amino acids. A sample-barcoded 5' primer and a J-beta primer mix were used in a second PCR of roughly 7 to 12 cycles. Through a template-switch adaptor with 12 random nucleotides, each cDNA molecule received a tag. A single record per CDR3 protein comes from TCRdb applying MiXCR to the 5' RACE reads. This table has roughly 500,000 distinct CDR3 sequences, less than 25% appearing once. The same sample was also used in a study of T cells of mothers and their children. That work adds: A few healthy Caucasian mothers gave samples, and so did their six children. Slightly higher overlap, not significant, was seen in related mother-child pairs than in unrelated pairs.

The sample taken for sequencing was blood. The V and J genes are TRBV29-1 and TRBJ2-3; D gene uncertain. The clonotype was recovered from a boy aged 5-17 years in good health. The CDR3 DNA follows: TGCAGCGTTGATGAAGGGCGCGTCGTGCAGTATTTT. Translation: CSVDEGRVVQYF.